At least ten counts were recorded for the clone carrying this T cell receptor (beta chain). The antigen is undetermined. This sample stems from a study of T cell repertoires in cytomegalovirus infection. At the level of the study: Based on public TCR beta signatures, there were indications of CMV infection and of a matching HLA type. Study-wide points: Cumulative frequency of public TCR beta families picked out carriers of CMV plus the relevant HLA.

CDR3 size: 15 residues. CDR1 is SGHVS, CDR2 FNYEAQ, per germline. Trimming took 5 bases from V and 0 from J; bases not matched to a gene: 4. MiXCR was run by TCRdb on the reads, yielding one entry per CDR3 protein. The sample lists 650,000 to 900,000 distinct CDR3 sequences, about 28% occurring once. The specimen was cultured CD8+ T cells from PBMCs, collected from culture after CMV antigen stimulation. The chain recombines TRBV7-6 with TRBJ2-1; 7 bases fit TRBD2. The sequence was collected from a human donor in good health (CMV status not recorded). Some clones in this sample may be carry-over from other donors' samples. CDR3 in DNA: TGTGCCAGCAGCCTTAGCGGGCCCTCCTACAATGAGCAGTTCTTC. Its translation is CASSLSGPSYNEQFF.